This T cell receptor beta chain was retrieved from a study of cytomegalovirus exposure and HLA in healthy donors. This clone was counted only a few times. Its antigen is undetermined. This CDR3 spans 17 amino acids. Germline values: CDR1 SGHTA, CDR2 FQGNSA. The V and J ends lost 2 bases and 0 bases respectively, with 14 bases between them. Findings and caveats of the study: According to a later analysis, most TCR beta chains associated with CMV appeared HLA-restricted. Across donors, sequencing depth was assumed by presence/absence analyses to be roughly uniform.

Primers: 60 Vbeta forward and 13 Jbeta reverse. Produced via immunoSEQ multiplex PCR; TCRdb's table is partial and in-frame only. The repertoire holds under 250,000 clones, with around 80% as singletons. This rearrangement joins TRBV7-2 to TRBJ2-1; D is unclear. This clonotype was obtained from a boy aged 5-17 years in good health and CMV-seronegative. Sequenced material: PBMCs. The CDR3, as DNA: TGTGCCAGCAGCTTAATCAGCGATCCCTTCTCCTACAATGAGCAGTTCTTC. Translating gives CASSLISDPFSYNEQFF.